What follows are 20 T cell receptor beta chains derived from one specimen sequenced in a study of T-cell memory formation after mild COVID-19. In TCRdb, the 5' RACE reads were re-called with MiXCR into one record per CDR3 protein. The sample lists 400,000 to 450,000 distinct CDR3 sequences, about a sixth seen once, with about 22% in the top ten. Sequencing input: PBMCs or a T cell subset sorted from them (not recorded which). The receptor set was obtained from a young man who had mild COVID-19 (a few samples of this study predate the infection). Cell type and time point are not known.

This clonotype was counted between two and nine times. The chain links TRBV4-3 to TRBJ2-2; 7 nucleotides match TRBD2. The CDR3 is 17 amino acids. CDR1 is LGHNA, CDR2 YSLEER, per germline. V shed 3 bases and J 4 bases; nucleotides not matched to a gene: 11. The CDR3 sequence: CASSHSLGAGSTGELFF. In nucleotides, the CDR3 is TGCGCCAGCAGCCATTCTTTAGGAGCGGGGTCCACCGGGGAGCTGTTTTTT.

The V call is TRBV29-1, the J call TRBJ2-5, with 8 positions matching TRBD1. This CDR3 is 12 amino acids long. CDR1 SQVTM and CDR2 ANQGSEA come from the germline V gene. The V segment lost 7 bases and the J segment 1 base; nucleotides outside the gene matches: 2. Here the CDR3 reads CSGTGFQETQYF. The CDR3 coding sequence is TGCAGCGGGACAGGGTTCCAAGAGACCCAGTACTTC.

This clonotype was counted only a few times. The genes are TRBV7-6 and TRBJ2-1; D perhaps matches TRBD1 (5 bases). The length of the CDR3 is 15 residues. Germline V gene sequence: CDR1 SGHVS, CDR2 FNYEAQ. Trimming removed 5 bases from V and 0 bases from J, with 11 bases in between. The CDR3 region is CASSAQESSYNEQFF. The CDR3 nucleotides read TGTGCCAGCAGCGCACAGGAGAGCTCCTACAATGAGCAGTTCTTC.

This clonotype was seen a few times. V gene TRBV4-3 combines with J gene TRBJ1-5, with 9 positions matching TRBD1. V shed 0 bases, J shed 2 bases, and the junction held 8 bases outside the gene matches. The CDR3 covers 18 residues. Germline V gene lookup returns CDR1 LGHNA and CDR2 YSLEER. The CDR3 here is CASSQETDRGRGNQPQHF. DNA of the CDR3: TGCGCCAGCAGCCAAGAGACGGACAGGGGCAGAGGCAATCAGCCCCAGCATTTT.

The chain employs TRBV24-1 and TRBJ2-1, with TRBD2 matching over 12 bases. The V gene's germline CDR1 is KGHDR and CDR2 SFDVKD. The junction had 6 bases not matched to a gene; V was cut back by 5 bases and J by 8 bases. The CDR3 sequence is 15 residues long. The CDR3 reads CATSGASGGDDEQFF. Here the CDR3 DNA reads TGTGCCACCAGTGGGGCTAGCGGGGGGGACGATGAGCAGTTCTTC.

The chain employs TRBV12-3 or TRBV12-4 and TRBJ2-7, with D maybe TRBD1 (6 bases). The V end was cut by 6 bases, the J end by 4 bases, with 13 bases between. This CDR3 contains 13 residues. The DNA of the CDR3 is TGTGCCAGCAGCTTTACAGGGCCATACGAGCAGTACTTC. Amino acid sequence: CASSFTGPYEQYF.

V is TRBV5-6 and J is TRBJ2-1, with D possibly being TRBD1 or TRBD2 (5 bases each). This CDR3 comprises 14 residues. Germline CDR1 SGHDT, CDR2 YYEEEE. Trimming left V 0 bases short and J 9 bases short, with 13 bases between. In DNA, the CDR3 is TGTGCCAGCAGCTTGGGTTGGGGGTTTGGTGAGCAGTTCTTC. As protein: CASSLGWGFGEQFF.

The chain links TRBV6-5 to TRBJ2-5, with 11 bases matching TRBD2. CDR1 is MNHEY and CDR2 is SVGAGI in the germline V gene. V gave up 10 bases and J gave up 1 base; unmatched junction bases: 8. This CDR3 has 15 residues. The CDR3 spells CATVRLAGSQETQYF. The CDR3 DNA sequence: TGTGCCACCGTGAGACTAGCGGGGAGCCAAGAGACCCAGTACTTC.

This clonotype showed up just a few times. The V and J genes are TRBV7-3 and TRBJ1-2, with D unresolved. CDR1 and CDR2 from the germline V gene are SGHTA and FQGTGA. CDR3 length: 13 residues. Trimming cost V 4 bases and J 8 bases, with 14 bases left between them. The CDR3 sequence is CASSSSTGDGYTF. The CDR3 region has the DNA TGTGCCAGCAGCTCCTCTACGGGAGACGGCTACACCTTC.

The chain is built from TRBV12-3 or TRBV12-4 and TRBJ2-4; tentatively, D is TRBD1 (5 bases). This CDR3 is 12 amino acids long. V was shortened by 7 bases and J by 6 bases, with 10 bases between the two germline ends. The DNA for the CDR3 is TGTGCCAGCACTTTTACAGGAAACATTCAGTACTTC. Protein: CASTFTGNIQYF.

The rearrangement joins TRBV7-9 to TRBJ2-5; 13 bases line up with TRBD2. This CDR3 comprises 17 residues. CDR1 is SEHNR and CDR2 is FQNEAQ in the germline V gene (reference sequence). Losses at the gene ends were 5 bases for V and 1 base for J; bases not matched to a gene: 7. The CDR3 loop reads CASSPGTSGAPQETQYF. In DNA form, the CDR3 reads TGTGCCAGCAGCCCCGGGACTAGCGGGGCCCCCCAAGAGACCCAGTACTTC.

The gene calls are TRBV9 and TRBJ1-2; 9 bases match TRBD1. J lost 2 bases, V lost 2 bases, and 1 base had no gene match. The V gene's germline CDR1 is SGDLS and CDR2 YYNGEE. The CDR3 runs 14 residues. The CDR3 nucleotides are TGTGCCAGCAGCGTCGGGACAGGGAACTATGGCTACACCTTC. Translation gives CASSVGTGNYGYTF.

The chain has TRBV5-1 and TRBJ2-5; 7 bases agree with TRBD1. CDR3 size: 15 residues. Trimming took 5 bases from V and 5 from J; bases not matched to a gene: 12. Germline CDR1 and CDR2: SGHRS and YFSETQ. This CDR3 reads CASRPQTGNPETQYF. The CDR3 region has the DNA TGCGCCAGCAGACCACAGACAGGGAACCCGGAGACCCAGTACTTC. Based on the CDR3 plus reference TRBV5-1 and TRBJ2-5, the full variable domain is KAGVTQTPRYLIKTRGQQVTLSCSPISGHRSVSWYQQTPGQGLQFLFEYFSETQRNKGNFPGRFSGRQFSNSRSEMNVSTLELGDSALYLCASRPQTGNPETQYFGPGTRLLVL.

There are many counts of this clonotype. The chain combines TRBV7-3 with TRBJ2-5, with 9 bases matching TRBD1. V dropped 1 base and J dropped 6; count of bases not matched to a gene: 6. The germline V gene encodes CDR1 SGHTA and CDR2 FQGTGA. The CDR3 loop spans 15 amino acids. CDR3 residues: CASSLMGQGGQTQYF. CDR3 DNA: TGTGCCAGCAGCTTAATGGGACAGGGTGGTCAGACCCAGTACTTC.

In DNA, the CDR3 is TGTGCCAGCAGCCTGTCGGGAGCCTACGAGCAGTACTTC. This translates into CASSLSGAYEQYF. V gene TRBV6-2 or TRBV6-3 combines with J gene TRBJ2-7; D is possibly TRBD2 (6 bases). CDR1 is MNHEY and CDR2 is SVGEGT in the germline V gene. The CDR3 sequence is 13 residues long. Deletions cut 6 bases from V and 2 bases from J, with 11 bases between.

This clonotype was found many times. The chain links TRBV5-6 to TRBJ2-7; D is tentatively TRBD1 or TRBD2 (5 bases each). Trimming took off 4 bases at V and 1 base at J, with 15 bases between the two ends. Germline V CDR1 and CDR2: SGHDT, YYEEEE. This CDR3 region has 15 residues. This CDR3 is CASSDGDGPSYEQYF. The CDR3 region has the DNA TGTGCCAGCAGCGACGGGGACGGCCCATCCTACGAGCAGTACTTC. The full variable domain, in which reference TRBV5-6 and TRBJ2-7 provide the parts outside the CDR3, is DAGVTQSPTHLIKTRGQQVTLRCSPKSGHDTVSWYQQALGQGPQFIFQYYEEEERQRGNFPDRFSGHQFPNYSSELNVNALLLGDSALYLCASSDGDGPSYEQYFGPGTRLTVT.

The table lists this clonotype with a few counts. The rearrangement uses TRBV3-1 and TRBJ2-5; TRBD2 matches 8 bases. V was clipped by 8 bases and J by 2 bases; unmatched bases: 10. CDR1 is LGHDT and CDR2 is YNNKEL in the germline V gene (reference sequence). This CDR3 contains 15 residues. CDR3 region: CASVLYGGEQETQYF. CDR3 sequence (DNA): TGTGCCAGCGTACTATACGGGGGGGAACAAGAGACCCAGTACTTC.

The table lists this clonotype with a few counts. DNA for the CDR3: TGTGCCAGCAGCGCCAGGGGAAATTTCTATGGCTACACCTTC. The encoded protein is CASSARGNFYGYTF. V usage is TRBV7-9 and J usage is TRBJ1-2; a possible D gene is TRBD1 (6 bases). Trimming cost V 5 bases and J 4 bases, with 14 bases left between them. This CDR3 region has 14 residues. Germline loops: CDR1 SEHNR, CDR2 FQNEAQ (reference sequence). Drawing the rest from reference TRBV7-9 and TRBJ1-2, the complete variable domain is DTGVSQNPRHKITKRGQNVTFRCDPISEHNRLYWYRQTLGQGPEFLTYFQNEAQLEKSRLLSDRFSAERPKGSFSTLEIQRTEQGDSAMYLCASSARGNFYGYTFGSGTRLTVV.

J is TRBJ1-5 and V is TRBV5-4, with 9 bases aligning to TRBD1. After removal of 3 bases from V and 4 bases from J, the junction contained 5 bases not matched to a gene. The CDR3 contains 15 residues. Germline CDR1 reads SGHNT; CDR2 reads YYREEE (reference sequence). In DNA form, the CDR3 reads TGTGCCAGCAGCTCCGGGACAGGGCCTAATCAGCCCCAGCATTTT. Residues: CASSSGTGPNQPQHF.

The gene calls are TRBV28 and TRBJ1-1, with a tentative D call TRBD1 (5 bases). Trimming left V 5 bases short and J 7 bases short, with 8 bases between. Germline V CDR1 and CDR2: MDHEN, SYDVKM. This CDR3 region has 11 residues. The CDR3 spells CASSAQGEAFF. The CDR3 DNA reads TGTGCCAGCAGTGCCCAGGGTGAAGCTTTCTTT.